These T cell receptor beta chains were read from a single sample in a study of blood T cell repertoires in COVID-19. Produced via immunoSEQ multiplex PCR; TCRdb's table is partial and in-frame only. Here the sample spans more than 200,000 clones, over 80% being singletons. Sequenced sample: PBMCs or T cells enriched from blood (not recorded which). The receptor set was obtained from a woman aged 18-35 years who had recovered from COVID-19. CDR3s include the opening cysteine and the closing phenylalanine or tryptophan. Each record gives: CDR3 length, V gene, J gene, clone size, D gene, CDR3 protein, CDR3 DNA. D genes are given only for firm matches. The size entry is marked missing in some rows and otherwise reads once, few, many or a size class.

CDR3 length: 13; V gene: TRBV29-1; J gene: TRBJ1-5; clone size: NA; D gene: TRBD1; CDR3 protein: CSVATGVGQPQHF; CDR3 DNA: TGCAGCGTTGCTACAGGGGTCGGCCAGCCCCAGCATTTT
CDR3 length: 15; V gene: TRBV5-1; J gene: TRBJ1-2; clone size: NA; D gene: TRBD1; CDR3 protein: CASTNSRDSNYGYTF; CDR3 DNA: TGCGCCAGCACGAACTCCCGGGACAGCAACTATGGCTACACCTTC
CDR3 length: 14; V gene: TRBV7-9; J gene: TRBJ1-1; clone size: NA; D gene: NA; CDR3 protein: CASSYSEEYTEAFF; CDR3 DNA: TGTGCCAGCAGCTACTCTGAGGAATACACTGAAGCTTTCTTT
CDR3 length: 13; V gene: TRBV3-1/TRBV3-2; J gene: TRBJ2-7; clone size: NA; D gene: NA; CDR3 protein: CASSHQLGYEQYF; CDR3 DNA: TGTGCCAGCAGCCATCAACTAGGGTACGAGCAGTACTTC
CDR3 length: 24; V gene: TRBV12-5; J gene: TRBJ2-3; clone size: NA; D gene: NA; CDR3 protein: CASGLPHPPRQGPFELASTDTQYF; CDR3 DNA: TGTGCTAGTGGTTTGCCACATCCTCCTCGGCAGGGGCCATTCGAACTTGCTAGCACAGATACGCAGTATTTT
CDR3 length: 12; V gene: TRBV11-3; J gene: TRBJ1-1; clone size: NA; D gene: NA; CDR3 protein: CASSLDPIEAFF; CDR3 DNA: TGTGCCAGCAGCTTAGATCCTATTGAAGCTTTCTTT
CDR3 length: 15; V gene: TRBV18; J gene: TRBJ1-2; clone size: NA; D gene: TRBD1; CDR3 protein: CASSPYGDSHYGYTF; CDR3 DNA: TGTGCCAGCTCACCTTATGGGGACAGCCACTATGGCTACACCTTC
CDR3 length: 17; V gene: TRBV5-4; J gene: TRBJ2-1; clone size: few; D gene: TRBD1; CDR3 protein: CASSPGSRQGRNNEQFF; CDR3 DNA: TGTGCCAGCAGCCCCGGATCGAGACAGGGGCGGAACAATGAGCAGTTCTTC
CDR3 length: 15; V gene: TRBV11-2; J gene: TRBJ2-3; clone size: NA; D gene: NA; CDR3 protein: CASSPLQGRTDTQYF; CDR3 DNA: TGTGCCAGCAGCCCACTACAGGGACGCACAGATACGCAGTATTTT
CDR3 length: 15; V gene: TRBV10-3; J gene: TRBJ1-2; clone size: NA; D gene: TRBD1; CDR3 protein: CAISERDSTNYGYTF; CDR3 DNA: TGTGCCATCAGTGAGAGGGACAGTACCAACTATGGCTACACCTTC
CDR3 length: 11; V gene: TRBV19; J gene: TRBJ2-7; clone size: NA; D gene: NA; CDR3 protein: CASSNGYEQYF; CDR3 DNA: TGTGCCAGTAGTAACGGCTACGAGCAGTACTTC
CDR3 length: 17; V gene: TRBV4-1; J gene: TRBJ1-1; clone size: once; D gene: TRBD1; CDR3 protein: CASSQGTANYGGTEAFF; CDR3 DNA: TGCGCCAGCAGCCAGGGGACAGCCAATTATGGGGGGACTGAAGCTTTCTTT
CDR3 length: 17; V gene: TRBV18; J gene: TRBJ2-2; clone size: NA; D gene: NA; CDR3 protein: CASSPRQGVTNTGELFF; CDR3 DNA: TGTGCCAGCTCTCCCCGCCAGGGTGTAACGAACACCGGGGAGCTGTTTTTT
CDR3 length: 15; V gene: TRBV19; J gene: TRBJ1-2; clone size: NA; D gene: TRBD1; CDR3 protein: CASSDRDRVNYGYTF; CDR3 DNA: TGTGCCAGTAGTGACCGGGACAGGGTGAATTATGGCTACACCTTC
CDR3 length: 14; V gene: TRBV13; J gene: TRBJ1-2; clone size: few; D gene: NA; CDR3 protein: CASSSREAAGGYTF; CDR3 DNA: TGTGCCAGCAGCTCCAGGGAGGCCGCGGGTGGCTACACCTTC
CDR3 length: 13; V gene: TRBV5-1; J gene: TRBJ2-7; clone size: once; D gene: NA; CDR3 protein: CASSLELSLEQYF; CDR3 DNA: TGCGCCAGCAGCTTGGAGCTCTCACTTGAGCAGTACTTC
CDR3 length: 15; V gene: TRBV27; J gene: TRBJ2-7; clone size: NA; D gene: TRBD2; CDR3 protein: CASRKTSGRPYEQYF; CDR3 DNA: TGTGCCAGCAGGAAGACTAGCGGGAGACCCTACGAGCAGTACTTC
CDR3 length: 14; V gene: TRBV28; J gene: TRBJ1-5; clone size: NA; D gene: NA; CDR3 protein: CASSPVISNQPQHF; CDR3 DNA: TGTGCCAGCAGTCCGGTGATTAGCAATCAGCCCCAGCATTTT